Shown below are 15 T cell receptor beta chains from a single sample sequenced in a study of OX40 agonist ivuxolimab in advanced cancers. Only in-frame clones appear in the TCRdb table, and some are missing; sequencing was by immunoSEQ multiplex PCR. The data contain approximately 100,000 clones, 91% of them seen just once; the ten biggest clones take up around 0.3%. The source material was CD4+ or CD8+ T cells sorted from blood, sampled in a trial of the OX40 agonist ivuxolimab. The receptors come from an adult with an advanced solid tumor such as melanoma, head and neck, liver or kidney cancer.

V and J are TRBV27 and TRBJ2-5; 7 nucleotides align to TRBD1. CDR1 is MNHEY, CDR2 SMNVEV, per germline (reference sequence). This CDR3 has 16 residues. The ends lost 4 bases at V and 3 bases at J; junction bases unmatched: 11. The CDR3 reads CASSSPSLTGKETQYF. As DNA, the CDR3 is TGTGCCAGCAGTTCTCCTTCCTTGACAGGGAAAGAGACCCAGTACTTC.

The chain carries TRBV7-2 and TRBJ2-1, with 10 bases matching TRBD2. This CDR3 contains 15 residues. CDR1 SGHTA and CDR2 FQGNSA come from the germline V gene. J was trimmed by 6 bases and V by 6 bases; bases with no gene match: 8. DNA of the CDR3: TGTGCCAGCAGACCAGCGGGAGGGCCTAGCAATGAGCAGTTCTTC. Encoded protein: CASRPAGGPSNEQFF.

The chain joins TRBV27 to TRBJ2-7; either TRBD1 or TRBD2 may fit D (5 bases each). The CDR3 runs to 15 residues. V gave up 2 bases and J gave up 5 bases, with 16 bases separating them. Germline values: CDR1 MNHEY, CDR2 SMNVEV (reference sequence). CDR3 in DNA: TGTGCCAGCAGTTTAGCCGGGGCCTTCCGCAACGAGCAGTACTTC. Translating gives CASSLAGAFRNEQYF.

This clone appeared a single time. The genes are TRBV28 and TRBJ2-5; TRBD2 matches 7 bases. The J call is doubtful: the DNA matches TRBJ2-7 better. The CDR3 spans 14 residues. CDR1 MDHEN and CDR2 SYDVKM come from the germline V gene. This CDR3 is CASSDREVTYEQYF. DNA for the CDR3: TGTGCCAGCAGTGACCGGGAGGTGACCTACGAGCAGTACTTC.

The chain employs TRBV9 and TRBJ1-2, with a possible D match to TRBD1 (5 bases). Germline values: CDR1 SGDLS, CDR2 YYNGEE. V lost 2 bases to trimming and J lost 2 bases, with 13 bases between them. The CDR3 covers 15 residues. The CDR3 reads CASSVSPGRNYGYTF. The DNA for the CDR3 is TGTGCCAGCAGCGTCTCCCCGGGACGAAACTATGGCTACACCTTC.

The chain recombines TRBV11-2 with TRBJ2-1; D is unclear. Germline V lookup: CDR1 SGHAT, CDR2 FQNNGV. CDR3 size: 15 residues. Deletions cut 1 base from V and 6 bases from J, with 13 bases between. The CDR3 region is CASSLGSRRPNEQFF. The CDR3 DNA reads as TGTGCCAGCAGCTTAGGCTCTAGAAGACCCAATGAGCAGTTCTTC. Together with reference TRBV11-2 and TRBJ2-1, the CDR3 gives the full variable domain: EAGVAQSPRYKIIEKRQSVAFWCNPISGHATLYWYQQILGQGPKLLIQFQNNGVVDDSQLPKDRFSAERLKGVDSTLKIQPAKLEDSAVYLCASSLGSRRPNEQFFGPGTRLTVL.

This rearrangement joins TRBV5-4 to TRBJ1-1; the D is unclear. V was clipped by 0 bases and J by 2 bases, with 11 bases between them. Germline loops: CDR1 SGHNT, CDR2 YYREEE (reference sequence). This CDR3 has 15 residues. CDR3 DNA sequence: TGTGCCAGCAGCTTGGTGTTTGGAGGAAACACTGAAGCTTTCTTT. Translating it yields CASSLVFGGNTEAFF.

The chain links TRBV19 to TRBJ1-3, with D perhaps TRBD1 (6 bases). Germline CDR1 LNHDA, CDR2 SQIVND (reference sequence). The CDR3 is made up of 16 amino acids. V lost 7 bases, J lost 0 bases, and 16 bases lay in between. CDR3 sequence (DNA): TGTGCCAGTACCCTAGGAGGGACATCCTCTGGAAACACCATATATTTT. This codes for CASTLGGTSSGNTIYF.

The chain carries TRBV18 and TRBJ2-3, with D possibly TRBD2 on 6 matching bases. The germline V gene encodes CDR1 KGHSH and CDR2 LQKENI. This CDR3 comprises 14 residues. V gave up 2 bases and J gave up 0 bases, with 6 bases separating them. The CDR3 sequence is CASSPGGSTDTQYF. CDR3 DNA sequence: TGTGCCAGCTCACCAGGGGGGAGCACAGATACGCAGTATTTT.

This chain connects TRBV7-2 to TRBJ2-7; weak D call: TRBD2 (5 bases). V lost 1 base to trimming and J lost 4 bases, with 14 bases between them. CDR3 length: 15 residues. Germline V gene lookup returns CDR1 SGHTA and CDR2 FQGNSA. In nucleotides, the CDR3 is TGTGCCAGCAGCTTAGGCCGAGGGTCCTTTTACGAGCAGTACTTC. Translation: CASSLGRGSFYEQYF. Using reference TRBV7-2 and TRBJ2-7 for the parts outside the CDR3, the full variable domain is GAGVSQSPSNKVTEKGKDVELRCDPISGHTALYWYRQSLGQGLEFLIYFQGNSAPDKSGLPSDRFSAERTGGSVSTLTIQRTQQEDSAVYLCASSLGRGSFYEQYFGPGTRLTVT.

Here the CDR3 DNA reads TGTGCCAGCAGCTTAACGGGAGAAGGATACGAGCAGTACTTC. It is translated as CASSLTGEGYEQYF. J is TRBJ2-7 and V is TRBV7-2, with D possibly matching TRBD2 (6 bases). Trimming removed 2 bases from V and 4 bases from J, with 12 bases in between. Per the germline V gene, CDR1 is SGHTA and CDR2 is FQGNSA. This CDR3 is 14 amino acids long.

The J gene is TRBJ2-5, the V gene TRBV7-9; TRBD1 or TRBD2 may be the D gene (5 bases each). Looked up from germline, CDR1 is SEHNR and CDR2 is FQNEAQ (reference sequence). Trimming removed 2 bases at V and 2 bases at J, with 9 bases between. This CDR3 contains 14 residues. The CDR3 spells CASSLRGAQETQYF. The CDR3 nucleotides are TGTGCCAGCAGCTTAAGAGGGGCTCAAGAGACCCAGTACTTC.

V usage is TRBV27 and J usage is TRBJ2-6; 7 positions match TRBD1. Germline values: CDR1 MNHEY, CDR2 SMNVEV (reference sequence). V gave up 6 bases and J gave up 2 bases; unmatched junction bases: 10. The CDR3 has 17 amino acids. For the CDR3, the DNA is TGTGCCAGCAGCAAGACCCCAACAGGGGCTGGGGCCAACGTCCTGACTTTC. Residues: CASSKTPTGAGANVLTF.

The chain uses TRBV28 and TRBJ2-4; tentatively, D is TRBD2 (5 bases). V lost 3 bases to trimming and J lost 0 bases, with 9 bases between them. The length of the CDR3 is 15 residues. Looked up from germline, CDR1 is MDHEN and CDR2 is SYDVKM. CDR3 loop: CASSFSGLAKNIQYF. The CDR3 DNA sequence: TGTGCCAGCAGTTTCAGTGGACTAGCCAAAAACATTCAGTACTTC.

The gene calls are TRBV5-4 and TRBJ2-7; D may correspond to TRBD1 or TRBD2 (6 bases each). Germline CDR1 SGHNT, CDR2 YYREEE (reference sequence). V was clipped by 3 bases and J by 6 bases, with 7 bases between them. The CDR3 has 11 amino acids. Written as DNA, the CDR3 is TGTGCCAGCAGCTGGGGGGCCGAGCAGTACTTC. Its translation: CASSWGAEQYF.